These 30 T cell receptor beta chains originate from one sample sequenced in a study of vaccination effects on CD4 cells after COVID-19. ViraFEST used viral peptide pools to expand antigen-specific CD4+ T cells before sequencing. The authors isolated CD4+ T cells after around 11 days of culture. None of these healthy vaccinees had been infected with SARS-CoV-2 before vaccination. Sequencing was performed with immunoSEQ multiplex PCR; in TCRdb, only in-frame clones are kept and a portion is missing. The data show tens of thousands of clones, 80% seen once. Their specific antigens are unknown. Source: CD4+ T cells from PBMCs cultured with SARS-CoV-2 spike peptides, taken before COVID-19 vaccination. These receptors originate from a human donor who received a COVID-19 vaccine.

The CDR3 sequence: CASSRPGRTEAFF. The CDR3 DNA sequence: TGTGCCAGCAGTCGACCCGGACGGACTGAAGCTTTCTTT. This chain uses TRBV27 with TRBJ1-1; no definite D call. The germline gives CDR1 MNHEY, CDR2 SMNVEV (reference sequence). The ends were cut back, 5 bases at V and 5 bases at J, with 12 bases in the middle. The CDR3 consists of 13 residues.

This clone has more than one count but fewer than ten. The chain carries TRBV5-1 and TRBJ2-1; the match to TRBD2 covers 13 bases. With V trimmed by 0 bases and J by 8 bases, 8 bases remained unmatched. Germline V gives CDR1 SGHRS, CDR2 YFSETQ. This CDR3 contains 17 residues. The CDR3 sequence: CASSLVGGLAGFHEQFF. CDR3 nucleotides: TGCGCCAGCAGCTTGGTAGGGGGACTAGCGGGGTTTCATGAGCAGTTCTTC.

The J gene is TRBJ2-1, the V gene TRBV5-1, with unresolved D. The length of the CDR3 is 13 residues. V was shortened by 4 bases and J by 5 bases, with 10 bases between the two germline ends. The germline V gene encodes CDR1 SGHRS and CDR2 YFSETQ. The CDR3 reads CASSISQNNEQFF. Written as DNA, the CDR3 is TGCGCCAGCAGCATCTCCCAGAACAATGAGCAGTTCTTC.

The rearrangement uses TRBV12-3 or TRBV12-4 and TRBJ1-1; D is ambiguous. The V and J ends lost 3 bases and 10 bases respectively, with 15 bases between them. This CDR3 is built from 13 residues. Here the CDR3 DNA reads TGTGCCAGCAGTTTTGGCAGTTTCTTTCGAGCTTTCTTT. Translated: CASSFGSFFRAFF.

The chain couples TRBV12-3 or TRBV12-4 to TRBJ1-4; D uncertain. V was trimmed by 3 bases and J by 6 bases, leaving 8 bases between them. This CDR3 region has 13 residues. The DNA for the CDR3 is TGTGCCAGCAGTTTTGACGGGTATGAAAAACTGTTTTTT. Amino acid sequence: CASSFDGYEKLFF.

This clone turned up a few times. The genes are TRBV7-8 and TRBJ1-5; D might be TRBD1 (6 bases). The germline V gene encodes CDR1 SGHVS and CDR2 FQNEAQ. This CDR3 region has 18 residues. The V end was cut by 5 bases, the J end by 0 bases, with 20 bases between. DNA for the CDR3: TGTGCCAGCAGCGGCAGGGGCGAAATATTAAATAGCAATCAGCCCCAGCATTTT. Its protein product is CASSGRGEILNSNQPQHF.

This sequence joins TRBV30 and TRBJ1-1, with D unresolved. Trimming pared 5 bases from V and 0 bases from J, leaving 13 bases between. Per germline, CDR1 GTSNPN and CDR2 SVGIG (reference sequence). The CDR3 consists of 14 residues. The CDR3 bases are TGTGCCTGGGGCACGACACTCCTGAACACTGAAGCTTTCTTT. This encodes CAWGTTLLNTEAFF.

This clone turned up a few times. The genes are TRBV4-2 and TRBJ2-1; 7 bases align to TRBD2. The CDR3 runs 16 residues. The junction had 4 bases not matched to a gene; V was cut back by 0 bases and J by 2 bases. CDR1 LGHNA and CDR2 YNFKEQ come from the germline V gene. The CDR3 bases are TGTGCCAGCAGCCAAGATGGCCGGGGGGCCTACAATGAGCAGTTCTTC. As protein: CASSQDGRGAYNEQFF.

This clone was found a few times. The rearrangement links TRBV6-6 to TRBJ1-1; 7 bases line up with TRBD1. Looked up from germline, CDR1 is MNHNY and CDR2 is SVGAGI (reference sequence). J lost 0 bases, V lost 10 bases, and 8 bases had no gene match. The CDR3 covers 14 residues. CDR3 DNA: TGTGCCATTAGAGACAGGGTGATGAACACTGAAGCTTTCTTT. Protein: CAIRDRVMNTEAFF.

This clone was detected only once. CDR3 in amino acids: CASSEGGQSKNIQYF. The CDR3 DNA reads as TGCGCCAGCAGTGAGGGGGGACAGTCCAAAAACATTCAGTACTTC. The chain has TRBV10-1 and TRBJ2-4; the match to TRBD1 covers 7 bases. Per the germline V gene, CDR1 is WNHNN and CDR2 is SYGVQD (reference sequence). The CDR3 spans 15 residues. J gave up 2 bases and V 2 bases, and 3 bases lay outside the gene matches.

The chain couples TRBV24-1 to TRBJ2-7; TRBD1 matches at 7 bases. CDR1 and CDR2 from the germline V gene are KGHDR and SFDVKD. The CDR3 sequence is 15 residues long. V shed 3 bases, J shed 5 bases, and the junction held 9 bases outside the gene matches. The CDR3 is CATSDPPGQPDEQYV. CDR3 sequence (DNA): TGTGCCACCAGTGATCCTCCGGGACAGCCTGACGAGCAGTACGTC.

V is TRBV21-1 and J is TRBJ2-3; the DNA was not used to check the table's D call, TRBD2. TRBV21-1 is given as a pseudogene. CDR3 size: 16 residues. The CDR3 reads CASSASGGDSTDTQYF. For the CDR3, the DNA is TGTGCCAGCAGCGCATCCGGAGGGGATAGCACAGATACGCAGTATTTT.

CDR3 region: CASRLGQGTYEQYV. The CDR3 nucleotides read TGTGCCAGCAGGCTGGGGCAGGGCACCTACGAGCAGTACGTC. This chain joins TRBV6-5 and TRBJ2-7; D might be TRBD1 (5 bases). CDR3 length: 14 residues. Between the trimmed V and J ends, which lost 6 bases and 2 bases, there was a span of 14 bases. In germline, CDR1 is MNHEY, CDR2 SVGAGI.

The chain uses TRBV7-3 and TRBJ2-1; TRBD1 matches 7 bases. The junction had 15 bases not matched to a gene; V was cut back by 5 bases and J by 5 bases. CDR3 length: 17 residues. Germline loops: CDR1 SGHTA, CDR2 FQGTGA. The CDR3 is CASSPQTGILINNEQFF. In DNA form, the CDR3 reads TGTGCCAGCAGCCCCCAGACAGGGATATTAATCAACAATGAGCAGTTCTTC.

This chain's CDR3 is CASGRDTATNEKLFF. CDR3 DNA sequence: TGCGCCAGCGGACGGGACACCGCAACTAATGAAAAACTGTTTTTT. The chain has TRBV10-2 and TRBJ1-4, with D possibly matching TRBD1 (6 bases). CDR3 length: 15 residues. CDR1 is WSHSY, CDR2 SAAADI, per germline. Trimming cost V 8 bases and J 0 bases, with 13 bases left between them.

The chain has TRBV24-1 and TRBJ2-2; D perhaps matches TRBD1 (5 bases). The V and J ends lost 3 bases and 0 bases respectively, with 10 bases between them. Germline V gene lookup returns CDR1 KGHDR and CDR2 SFDVKD. The CDR3 length is 16 residues. DNA of the CDR3: TGTGCCACCAGTGATCGGACAACCTCGAACACCGGGGAGCTGTTTTTT. This codes for CATSDRTTSNTGELFF.

The rearrangement uses TRBV6-5 and TRBJ2-4, with 7 bases lining up with TRBD1. Germline assignment: CDR1 MNHEY and CDR2 SVGAGI. Trimming cost V 6 bases and J 2 bases; bases outside gene matches: 7. This CDR3 region has 15 residues. The CDR3 here is CASSQQGMTKNIQYF. CDR3 DNA sequence: TGTGCCAGCAGCCAACAGGGGATGACCAAAAACATTCAGTACTTC.

V gene TRBV5-4 combines with J gene TRBJ2-2, with a weak D call TRBD1 (6 bases). The CDR3 is 15 residues long. CDR1 is SGHNT, CDR2 YYREEE, per germline (reference sequence). The V and J ends lost 6 bases and 1 base respectively, with 13 bases between them. CDR3 coding DNA: TGTGCCAGCAACAGTAAGGACAGGAACACCGGGGAGCTGTTTTTT. This translates into CASNSKDRNTGELFF.

The V and J genes are TRBV5-1 and TRBJ1-1; 7 bases agree with TRBD1. Germline loops: CDR1 SGHRS, CDR2 YFSETQ. The CDR3 is made up of 13 amino acids. V was clipped by 5 bases and J by 6 bases; unmatched bases: 7. CDR3 sequence reads: CASSAGGQPEAFF. In DNA, the CDR3 is TGCGCCAGCAGTGCAGGGGGTCAACCTGAAGCTTTCTTT.

The V and J genes are TRBV19 and TRBJ2-5; 7 nucleotides align to TRBD2. CDR1 and CDR2 from the germline V gene are LNHDA and SQIVND (reference sequence). This CDR3 contains 13 residues. The ends lost 7 bases at V and 2 bases at J; junction bases unmatched: 4. CDR3 protein: CASMRRGQETQYF. The CDR3 DNA reads as TGTGCCAGTATGAGGCGGGGGCAAGAGACCCAGTACTTC.

CDR3 sequence (DNA): TGCGCCACCCGCCCGGGAGGAGGGAACCAAGAGACCCAGTACTTC. Translated, it gives CATRPGGGNQETQYF. The J gene is TRBJ2-5, the V gene TRBV5-1; 7 bases are shared with TRBD2. This CDR3 is built from 15 residues. The germline gives CDR1 SGHRS, CDR2 YFSETQ. Losses at the gene ends were 9 bases for V and 0 bases for J; bases not matched to a gene: 11.

The chain uses TRBV5-8 and TRBJ2-1; 15 bases fit TRBD2. The V and J ends lost 7 bases and 10 bases, in that order; junction bases with no gene match: 12. The germline V gene has CDR1 SGHTS and CDR2 YDEGEE. The CDR3 totals 16 residues. CDR3 sequence (DNA): TGTGCCAGCCCCCTCCCGCCGGGACTAGCGGGGGGCGAGCAGTTCTTC. It codes for CASPLPPGLAGGEQFF.

The chain combines TRBV30 with TRBJ1-4; TRBD1 might be the D (5 bases). Trimming removed 6 bases at V and 0 bases at J, with 11 bases between. The germline V gene has CDR1 GTSNPN and CDR2 SVGIG (reference sequence). CDR3 length: 14 amino acids. CDR3 sequence reads: CACSRQTTNEKLFF. In nucleotides, the CDR3 is TGTGCCTGTAGCCGACAGACAACTAATGAAAAACTGTTTTTT. The full variable domain, rest sourced from reference TRBV30 and TRBJ1-4, is SQTIHQWPATLVQPVGSPLSLECTVEGTSNPNLYWYRQAAGRGLQLLFYSVGIGQISSEVPQNLSASRPQDRQFILSSKKLLLSDSGFYLCACSRQTTNEKLFFGSGTQLSVL.

The chain uses TRBV24-1 and TRBJ2-5; D is possibly TRBD1 or TRBD2 (5 bases each). The germline V gene encodes CDR1 KGHDR and CDR2 SFDVKD. Trimming pared 2 bases from V and 4 bases from J, leaving 13 bases between. This CDR3 has 15 amino acids. CDR3 region: CATSDSRGSGETQYF. The CDR3 nucleotides are TGTGCCACCAGTGATTCGAGGGGATCAGGAGAGACCCAGTACTTC.

The CDR3 nucleotides read TGTGCCAGCAGTTTTTTCTCGTCGGAGACCCAGTACTTC. This translates into CASSFFSSETQYF. This chain connects TRBV12-3 or TRBV12-4 to TRBJ2-5, with D unresolved. The length of the CDR3 is 13 residues. V dropped 3 bases and J dropped 5 bases, with 10 bases sitting between them.

The chain couples TRBV7-2 to TRBJ1-3; the D gene is possibly TRBD1 (6 bases). The germline V and J ends were trimmed by 5 bases and 2 bases, with 13 bases remaining between them. CDR1 is SGHTA and CDR2 is FQGNSA in the germline V gene. CDR3 length: 15 residues. CDR3 DNA sequence: TGTGCCAGCAGCGCCGGGGGGGGCCCTGGAAACACCATATATTTT. It codes for CASSAGGGPGNTIYF.

J is TRBJ2-5 and V is TRBV19, with TRBD1 matching over 7 bases. Trimming at V came to 1 base and at J to 5 bases, leaving 7 bases not matched to a gene. This CDR3 contains 15 residues. Germline lookup yields CDR1 LNHDA and CDR2 SQIVND (reference sequence). CDR3 nucleotide sequence: TGTGCCAGTAGTATAGGACAGGGTCCGCGGGAGACCCAGTACTTC. Its translation: CASSIGQGPRETQYF.

The sample holds one count of this clone. In DNA form, the CDR3 reads TGTGCCAGCTCACCACTACAGGGGACAGGGGGAAACACCATATATTTT. This translates into CASSPLQGTGGNTIYF. The chain joins TRBV18 to TRBJ1-3; 9 bases agree with TRBD1. The CDR3 loop spans 16 amino acids. In germline, CDR1 is KGHSH, CDR2 LQKENI. After removal of 1 base from V and 4 bases from J, the junction contained 5 bases not matched to a gene.

CDR3 region: CASRLTGSNGYTF. DNA of the CDR3: TGTGCCAGCAGGCTGACAGGGTCGAATGGCTACACCTTC. V usage is TRBV12-3 or TRBV12-4 and J usage is TRBJ1-2, with 7 bases aligning to TRBD1. V was clipped by 6 bases and J by 6 bases; unmatched bases: 7. This CDR3 has 13 amino acids.

The chain links TRBV2 to TRBJ2-3; 7 bases match TRBD1. This CDR3 region has 14 residues. The ends lost 2 bases at V and 4 bases at J; junction bases unmatched: 3. Germline-derived CDR1 and CDR2 are SNHLY and FYNNEI. As DNA, the CDR3 is TGTGCCAGCAGTGAACTAGGACAGGCAGATACGCAGTATTTT. Protein product: CASSELGQADTQYF.